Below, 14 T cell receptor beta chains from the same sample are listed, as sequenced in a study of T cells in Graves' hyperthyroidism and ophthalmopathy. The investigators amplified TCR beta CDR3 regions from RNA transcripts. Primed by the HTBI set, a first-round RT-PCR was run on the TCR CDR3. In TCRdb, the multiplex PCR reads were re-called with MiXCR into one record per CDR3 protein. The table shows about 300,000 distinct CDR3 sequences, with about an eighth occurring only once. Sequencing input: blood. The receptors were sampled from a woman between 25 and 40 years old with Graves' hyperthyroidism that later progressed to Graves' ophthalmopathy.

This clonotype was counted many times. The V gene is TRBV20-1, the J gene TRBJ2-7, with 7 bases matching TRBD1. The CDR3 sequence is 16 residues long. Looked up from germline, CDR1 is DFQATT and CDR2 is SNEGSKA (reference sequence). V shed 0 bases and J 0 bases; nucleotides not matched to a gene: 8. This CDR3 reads CSARDLPGQLSYEQYF. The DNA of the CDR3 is TGCAGTGCTAGAGATCTACCGGGACAGCTCTCCTACGAGCAGTACTTC.

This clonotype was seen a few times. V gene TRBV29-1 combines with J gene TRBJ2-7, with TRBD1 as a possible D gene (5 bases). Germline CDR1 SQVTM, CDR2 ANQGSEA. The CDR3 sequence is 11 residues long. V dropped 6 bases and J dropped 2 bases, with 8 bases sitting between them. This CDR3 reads CSVTDTYEQYF. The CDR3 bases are TGCAGCGTCACGGACACCTACGAGCAGTACTTC.

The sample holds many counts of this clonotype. The DNA for the CDR3 is TGTGCCAGCAGCTTTTACTACGGTACCTACAATGAGCAGTTCTTC. Translation: CASSFYYGTYNEQFF. V is TRBV7-8 and J is TRBJ2-1; D gene uncertain. Deletions cut 3 bases from V and 2 bases from J, with 11 bases between. The CDR3 loop spans 15 amino acids. The germline V gene encodes CDR1 SGHVS and CDR2 FQNEAQ.

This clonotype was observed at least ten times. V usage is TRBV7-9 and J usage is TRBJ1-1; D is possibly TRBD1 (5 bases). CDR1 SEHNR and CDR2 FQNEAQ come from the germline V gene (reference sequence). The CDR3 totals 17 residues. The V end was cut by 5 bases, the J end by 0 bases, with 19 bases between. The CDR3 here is CASSTRDGERMNTEAFF. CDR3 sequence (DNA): TGTGCCAGCAGCACTCGGGACGGTGAGCGGATGAACACTGAAGCTTTCTTT.

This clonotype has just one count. The CDR3 loop reads CASSWETLRGLAGEEVYF. DNA of the CDR3: TGTGCCAGCAGTTGGGAGACTCTGAGGGGACTAGCGGGGGAAGAGGTGTACTTC. This chain connects TRBV12-3 or TRBV12-4 to TRBJ2-5; 14 nucleotides align to TRBD2. CDR3 length: 18 residues. With 4 bases clipped from V and 13 bases from J, the junction kept 20 bases outside the gene matches.

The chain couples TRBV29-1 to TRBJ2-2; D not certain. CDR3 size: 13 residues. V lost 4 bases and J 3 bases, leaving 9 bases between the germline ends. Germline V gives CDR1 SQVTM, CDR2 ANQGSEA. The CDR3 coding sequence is TGCAGCGTTGGTGGGGTCGACACCGGGGAGCTGTTTTTT. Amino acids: CSVGGVDTGELFF.

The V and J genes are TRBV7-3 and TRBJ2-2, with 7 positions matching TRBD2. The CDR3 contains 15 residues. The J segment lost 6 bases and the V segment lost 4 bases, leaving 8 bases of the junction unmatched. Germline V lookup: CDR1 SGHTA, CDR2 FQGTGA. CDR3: CASSWGGPPPGELFF. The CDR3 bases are TGTGCCAGCAGCTGGGGGGGACCCCCCCCCGGGGAGCTGTTTTTT. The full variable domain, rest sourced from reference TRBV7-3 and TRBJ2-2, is GAGVSQTPSNKVTEKGKYVELRCDPISGHTALYWYRQSLGQGPEFLIYFQGTGAADDSGLPNDRFFAVRPEGSVSTLKIQRTERGDSAVYLCASSWGGPPPGELFFGEGSRLTVL.

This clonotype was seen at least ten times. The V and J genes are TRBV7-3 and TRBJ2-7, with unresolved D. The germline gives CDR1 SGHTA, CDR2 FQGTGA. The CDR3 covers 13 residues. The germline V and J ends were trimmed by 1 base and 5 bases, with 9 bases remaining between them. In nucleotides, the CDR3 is TGTGCCAGCAGCTTAAATTCGGCCAACGAGCAGTACTTC. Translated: CASSLNSANEQYF.

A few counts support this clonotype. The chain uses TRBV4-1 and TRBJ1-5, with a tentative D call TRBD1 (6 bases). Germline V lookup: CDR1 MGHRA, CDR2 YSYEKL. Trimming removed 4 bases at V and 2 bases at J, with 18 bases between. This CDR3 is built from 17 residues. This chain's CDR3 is CASSPPAGGLGNQPQHF. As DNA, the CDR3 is TGCGCCAGCAGCCCTCCCGCCGGGGGCCTGGGCAATCAGCCCCAGCATTTT.

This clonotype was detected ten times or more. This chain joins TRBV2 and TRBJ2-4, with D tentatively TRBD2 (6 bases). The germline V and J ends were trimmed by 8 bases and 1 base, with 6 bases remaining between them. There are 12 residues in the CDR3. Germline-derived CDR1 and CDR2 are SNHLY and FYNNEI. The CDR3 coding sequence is TGTGCCAGCGGGGGGGCCAAAAACATTCAGTACTTC. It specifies CASGGAKNIQYF.

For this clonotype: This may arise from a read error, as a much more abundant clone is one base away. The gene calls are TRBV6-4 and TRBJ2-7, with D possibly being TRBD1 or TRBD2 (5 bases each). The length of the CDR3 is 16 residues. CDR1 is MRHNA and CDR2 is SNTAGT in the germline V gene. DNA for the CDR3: TGTGCCTGCAGTTACCTTTTAGGGACGAAAAACTACGAGCAGTACTTC. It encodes CACSYLLGTKNYEQYF.

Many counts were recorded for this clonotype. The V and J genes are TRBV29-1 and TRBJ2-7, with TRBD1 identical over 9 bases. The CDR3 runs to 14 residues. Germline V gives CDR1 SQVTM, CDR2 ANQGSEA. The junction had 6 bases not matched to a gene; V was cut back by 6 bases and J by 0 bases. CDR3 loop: CSVKGQGSSYEQYF. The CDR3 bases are TGCAGCGTGAAGGGACAGGGAAGCTCCTACGAGCAGTACTTC.

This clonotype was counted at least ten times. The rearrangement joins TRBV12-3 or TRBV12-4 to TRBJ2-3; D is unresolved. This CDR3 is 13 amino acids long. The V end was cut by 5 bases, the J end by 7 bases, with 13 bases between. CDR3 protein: CASSPGWQNTQYF. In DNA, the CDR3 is TGTGCCAGCAGTCCGGGTTGGCAAAATACGCAGTATTTT.

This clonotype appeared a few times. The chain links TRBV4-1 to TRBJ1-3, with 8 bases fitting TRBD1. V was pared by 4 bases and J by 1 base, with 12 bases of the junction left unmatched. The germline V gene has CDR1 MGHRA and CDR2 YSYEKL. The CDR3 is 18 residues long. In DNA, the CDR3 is TGCGCCAGCAGCCGCCTCCCCCAGGGGGCCATATCTGGAAACACCATATATTTT. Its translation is CASSRLPQGAISGNTIYF.